The source of this T cell receptor beta chain is a study of graft-versus-host responses after intestinal transplantation. In the study overall: Recipients underwent multivisceral, liver-intestinal, or isolated intestinal transplants. Tacrolimus and steroids were given for about three years to all recipients after anti-thymocyte globulin induction. Study-wide points: Early post-transplant falls in HvG clones accompanied the peak levels of circulating GvH clones. The recipient marrow held GvH clones, and some of them showed up first in ileum or blood.

The CDR3 runs to 15 residues. V was shortened by 6 bases and J by 1 base, with 13 bases between the two germline ends. Germline V gives CDR1 MNHEY, CDR2 SMNVEV (reference sequence). Concerning this clone: Its antigen is unidentified.

The repertoire was sequenced with immunoSEQ multiplex PCR; TCRdb's copy has only in-frame clones and lacks some. The data contain 150,000 or so clones, roughly 91% of them singletons. The chain uses TRBV27 and TRBJ2-1, with TRBD2 as a possible D gene (6 bases). This receptor was identified in a human donor who received an intestinal transplant. This specimen was unstimulated CD4+ T cells sorted from spleen or lymph node cells, taken before intestinal transplant. As DNA, the CDR3 is TGTGCCAGCAGCCCAAGACTAGTTTCCTACAATGAGCAGTTCTTC. Residues: CASSPRLVSYNEQFF.